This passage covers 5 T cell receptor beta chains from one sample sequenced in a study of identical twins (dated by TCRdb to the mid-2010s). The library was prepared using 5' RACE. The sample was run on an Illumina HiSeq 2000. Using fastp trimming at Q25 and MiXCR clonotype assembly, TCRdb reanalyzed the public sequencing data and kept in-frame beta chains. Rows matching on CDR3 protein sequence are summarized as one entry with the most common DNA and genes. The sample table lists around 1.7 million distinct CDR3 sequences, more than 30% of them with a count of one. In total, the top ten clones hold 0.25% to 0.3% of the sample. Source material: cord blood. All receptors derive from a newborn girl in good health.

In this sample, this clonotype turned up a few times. The CDR3 bases are TGTGCCAGCAGCGCGATGGACAGTTCCTTTTATGGCTACACCTTC. Its protein is CASSAMDSSFYGYTF. V usage is TRBV11-2 and J usage is TRBJ1-2, with a possible D match to TRBD1 (6 bases). V was pared by 5 bases and J by 5 bases, with 18 bases between. The CDR3 sequence is 15 residues long. CDR1 is SGHAT, CDR2 FQNNGV, per germline.

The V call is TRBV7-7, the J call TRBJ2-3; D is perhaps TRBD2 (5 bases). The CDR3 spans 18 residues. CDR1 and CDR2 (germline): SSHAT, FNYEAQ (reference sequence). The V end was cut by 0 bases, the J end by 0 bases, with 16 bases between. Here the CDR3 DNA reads TGTGCCAGCAGCTTAGCGTCATCTAGCAGGCCTAGCACAGATACGCAGTATTTT. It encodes CASSLASSSRPSTDTQYF. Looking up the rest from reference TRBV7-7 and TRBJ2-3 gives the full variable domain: GAGVSQSPRYKVTKRGQDVTLRCDPISSHATLYWYQQALGQGPEFLTYFNYEAQPDKSGLPSDRFSAERPEGSISTLTIQRTEQRDSAMYRCASSLASSSRPSTDTQYFGPGTRLTVL.

The CDR3 here is CASSLRLIGTSGDNEQFF. In nucleotides, the CDR3 is TGTGCCAGCAGTTTACGCCTCATCGGGACTAGCGGCGACAATGAGCAGTTCTTC. The chain couples TRBV13 to TRBJ2-1; 11 positions agree with TRBD2. The CDR3 has 18 residues. V gave up 6 bases and J gave up 5 bases; unmatched junction bases: 15. Germline values: CDR1 PRHDT, CDR2 FYEKMQ (reference sequence).

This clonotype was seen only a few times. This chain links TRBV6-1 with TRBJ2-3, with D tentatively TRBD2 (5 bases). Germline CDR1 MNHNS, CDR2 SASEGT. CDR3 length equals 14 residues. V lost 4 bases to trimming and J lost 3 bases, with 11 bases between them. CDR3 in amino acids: CASSAVRGTDTQYF. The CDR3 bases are TGTGCCAGCAGTGCCGTCCGGGGTACAGATACGCAGTATTTT.

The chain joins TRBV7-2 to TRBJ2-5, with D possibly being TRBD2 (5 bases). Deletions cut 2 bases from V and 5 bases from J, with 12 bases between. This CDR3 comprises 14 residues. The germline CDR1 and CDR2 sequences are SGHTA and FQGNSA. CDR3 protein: CASSLPGLLETQYF. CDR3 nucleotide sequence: TGTGCCAGCAGCTTACCGGGATTGCTGGAGACCCAGTACTTC.